The 5 T cell receptor beta chains presented below share a single source sample, sequenced in a study of circulating CD8 cells and anti-PD-1 response in melanoma. From live CD3+CD8+TCRalphabeta+ cells, four PD-1 and/or TIGIT subsets were sorted. TCR libraries were prepared from about 16 ng of total RNA with the QIAseq Immune Repertoire TCR panel. TCRdb used MiXCR to reprocess the reads, holding one entry per CDR3 protein. The sample includes around 210 distinct CDR3 sequences, less than 10% of them seen just once. The sample in question was CD8+ T cells from PBMCs, obtained at baseline or after one month of anti-PD-1 therapy (not recorded which). These TCRs come from a human donor with melanoma.

By frequency in the sample, this clonotype is medium-sized. One junction end disagrees with the germline gene, perhaps due to a read error. The gene calls are TRBV27 and TRBJ2-1, with unresolved D. This CDR3 has 12 residues. Germline CDR1 and CDR2: MNHEY and SMNVEV (reference sequence). This CDR3 reads CTSSSTDNEQFF. As DNA, the CDR3 is TGTACCAGCAGTTCCACAGACAATGAGCAGTTCTTC.

This clonotype is medium-sized (0.01 to 0.1%) in the sample. Written as DNA, the CDR3 is TGTGCCAGTAGTATGACAGGGGGAATCTACGAGCAGTACTTC. Translating it yields CASSMTGGIYEQYF. The V and J genes are TRBV19 and TRBJ2-7; 9 bases are shared with TRBD1. Germline V CDR1 and CDR2: LNHDA, SQIVND (reference sequence). Trimming cost V 3 bases and J 3 bases; bases outside gene matches: 3. The CDR3 sequence is 14 residues long.

By share, this clonotype ranks as large. This chain uses TRBV6-6 with TRBJ1-1; D is ambiguous. Trimming cost V 0 bases and J 7 bases, with 6 bases left between them. The germline V gene has CDR1 MNHNY and CDR2 SVGAGI (reference sequence). The CDR3 totals 12 residues. The CDR3 DNA follows: TGTGCCAGCAGTTACTCTAACGTTGAAGCTTTCTTT. The encoded protein is CASSYSNVEAFF.

This clonotype is deemed large. The chain has TRBV6-5 and TRBJ1-4; the D gene is possibly TRBD1 (6 bases). The V gene's germline CDR1 is MNHEY and CDR2 SVGAGI. Trimming cost V 6 bases and J 6 bases, with 17 bases left between them. This CDR3 has 15 residues. The CDR3 DNA reads as TGTGCCAGCAGCCCCGAGGGGGAGGCCGATGAAAAACTGTTTTTT. Translating gives CASSPEGEADEKLFF.

By its share, this clonotype is large (0.1 to 1%). The chain combines TRBV27 with TRBJ2-5; D uncertain. Germline V gives CDR1 MNHEY, CDR2 SMNVEV (reference sequence). This CDR3 contains 10 residues. V shed 5 bases and J shed 7 bases, with 5 bases lying between them. In nucleotides, the CDR3 is TGTGCCAGCAGTCCACCGACCCAGTACTTC. It is translated as CASSPPTQYF.